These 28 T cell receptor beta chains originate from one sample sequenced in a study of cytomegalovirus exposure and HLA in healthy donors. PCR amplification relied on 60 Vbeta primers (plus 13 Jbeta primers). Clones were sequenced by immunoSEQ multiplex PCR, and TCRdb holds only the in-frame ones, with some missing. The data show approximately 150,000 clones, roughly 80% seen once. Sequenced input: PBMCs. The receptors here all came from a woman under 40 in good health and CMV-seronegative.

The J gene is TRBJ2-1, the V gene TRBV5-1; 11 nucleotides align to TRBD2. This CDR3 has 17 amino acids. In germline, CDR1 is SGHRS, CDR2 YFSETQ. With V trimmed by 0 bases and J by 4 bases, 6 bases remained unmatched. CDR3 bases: TGCGCCAGCAGCTTGGTGCTAGCGGGGGGAGATTACAATGAGCAGTTCTTC. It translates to CASSLVLAGGDYNEQFF.

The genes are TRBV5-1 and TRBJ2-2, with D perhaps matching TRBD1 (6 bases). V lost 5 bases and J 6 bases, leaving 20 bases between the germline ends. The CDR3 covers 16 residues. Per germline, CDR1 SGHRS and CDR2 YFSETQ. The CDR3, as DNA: TGCGCCAGCAGTTGGACGGCAGGGGATGGTGCCGGGGAGCTGTTTTTT. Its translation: CASSWTAGDGAGELFF. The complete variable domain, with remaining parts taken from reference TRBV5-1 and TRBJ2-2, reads KAGVTQTPRYLIKTRGQQVTLSCSPISGHRSVSWYQQTPGQGLQFLFEYFSETQRNKGNFPGRFSGRQFSNSRSEMNVSTLELGDSALYLCASSWTAGDGAGELFFGEGSRLTVL.

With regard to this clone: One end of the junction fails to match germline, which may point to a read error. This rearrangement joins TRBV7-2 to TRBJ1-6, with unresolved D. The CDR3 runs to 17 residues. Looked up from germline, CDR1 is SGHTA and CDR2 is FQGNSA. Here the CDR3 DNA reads TGTGCCAGCAGCTTAGGTTTAGGGAGCTCCTATAATTCACCCCTTCACTTT. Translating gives CASSLGLGSSYNSPLHF. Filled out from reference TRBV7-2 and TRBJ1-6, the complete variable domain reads GAGVSQSPSNKVTEKGKDVELRCDPISGHTALYWYRQSLGQGLEFLIYFQGNSAPDKSGLPSDRFSAERTGGSVSTLTIQRTQQEDSAVYLCASSLGLGSSYNSPLHFGNGTRLTVT.

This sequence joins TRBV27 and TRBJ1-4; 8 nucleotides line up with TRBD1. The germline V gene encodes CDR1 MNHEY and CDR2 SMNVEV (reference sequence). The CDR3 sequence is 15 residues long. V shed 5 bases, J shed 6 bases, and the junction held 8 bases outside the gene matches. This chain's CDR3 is CASSIYRGVHEKLFF. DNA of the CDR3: TGTGCCAGCAGTATCTACAGGGGGGTCCATGAAAAACTGTTTTTT.

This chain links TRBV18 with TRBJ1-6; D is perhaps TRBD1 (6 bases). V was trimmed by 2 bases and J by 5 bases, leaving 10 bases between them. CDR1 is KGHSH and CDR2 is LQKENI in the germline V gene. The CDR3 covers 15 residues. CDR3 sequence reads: CASSPTDSDNSPLHF. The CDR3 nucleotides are TGTGCCAGCTCACCAACGGACAGCGATAATTCACCCCTCCACTTT.

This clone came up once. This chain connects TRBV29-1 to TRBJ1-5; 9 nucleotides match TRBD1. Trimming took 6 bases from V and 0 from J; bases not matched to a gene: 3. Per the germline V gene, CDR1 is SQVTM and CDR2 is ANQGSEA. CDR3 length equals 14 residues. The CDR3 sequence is CSVATGGSNQPQHF. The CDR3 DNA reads TGCAGCGTCGCGACAGGGGGTAGCAATCAGCCCCAGCATTTT.

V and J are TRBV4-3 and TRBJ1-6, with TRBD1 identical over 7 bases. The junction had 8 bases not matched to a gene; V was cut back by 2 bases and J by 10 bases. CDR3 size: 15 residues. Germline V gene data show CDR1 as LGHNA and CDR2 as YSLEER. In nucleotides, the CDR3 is TGCGCCAGCAGCCAAAGGGGGACAGTACACTCACCCCTCCACTTT. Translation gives CASSQRGTVHSPLHF.

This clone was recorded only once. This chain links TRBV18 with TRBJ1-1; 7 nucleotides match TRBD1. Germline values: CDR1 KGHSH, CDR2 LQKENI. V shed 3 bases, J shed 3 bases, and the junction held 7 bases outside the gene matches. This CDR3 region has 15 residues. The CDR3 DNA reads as TGTGCCAGCTCACCGATGAGGGGGCCTGACACTGAAGCTTTCTTT. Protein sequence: CASSPMRGPDTEAFF.

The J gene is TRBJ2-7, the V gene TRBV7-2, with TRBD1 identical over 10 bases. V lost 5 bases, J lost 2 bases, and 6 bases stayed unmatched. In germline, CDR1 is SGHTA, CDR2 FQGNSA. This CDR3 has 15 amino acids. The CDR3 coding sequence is TGTGCCAGCAGCCCAGCCGGGACAGGGGCCTACGAGCAGTACTTC. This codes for CASSPAGTGAYEQYF.

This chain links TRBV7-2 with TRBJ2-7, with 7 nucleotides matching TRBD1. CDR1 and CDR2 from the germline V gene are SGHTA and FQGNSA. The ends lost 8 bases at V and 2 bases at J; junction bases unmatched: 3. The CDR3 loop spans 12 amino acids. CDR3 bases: TGTGCCAGCCGACAGGGTCCCTACGAGCAGTACTTC. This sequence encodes CASRQGPYEQYF.

Here the CDR3 reads CASSLWEGLEAFF. As DNA, the CDR3 is TGTGCCAGCAGCTTATGGGAGGGACTCGAAGCTTTCTTT. The V call is TRBV7-3, the J call TRBJ1-1, with D possibly being TRBD1 (5 bases). Trimming shortened V by 2 bases and J by 8 bases, and 12 bases separated the two germline ends. Germline CDR1 SGHTA, CDR2 FQGTGA. The CDR3 sequence is 13 residues long. Supplemented by reference TRBV7-3 and TRBJ1-1, the full variable domain reads GAGVSQTPSNKVTEKGKYVELRCDPISGHTALYWYRQSLGQGPEFLIYFQGTGAADDSGLPNDRFFAVRPEGSVSTLKIQRTERGDSAVYLCASSLWEGLEAFFGQGTRLTVV.

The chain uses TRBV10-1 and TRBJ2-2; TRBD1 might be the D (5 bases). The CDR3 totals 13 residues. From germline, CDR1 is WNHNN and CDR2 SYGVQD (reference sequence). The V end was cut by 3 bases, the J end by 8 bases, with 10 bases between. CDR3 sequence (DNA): TGCGCCAGCAGTGATCCAGGGCAGGGGGAGCTGTTTTTT. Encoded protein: CASSDPGQGELFF.

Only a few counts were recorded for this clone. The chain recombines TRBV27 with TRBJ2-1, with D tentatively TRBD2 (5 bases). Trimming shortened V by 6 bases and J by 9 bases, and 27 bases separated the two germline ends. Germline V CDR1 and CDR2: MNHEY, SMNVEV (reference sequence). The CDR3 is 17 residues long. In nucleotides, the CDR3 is TGTGCCAGCAGCAGAAGTATGTCCCTAGCCTCGATCGCTGAGCAGTTCTTC. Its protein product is CASSRSMSLASIAEQFF.

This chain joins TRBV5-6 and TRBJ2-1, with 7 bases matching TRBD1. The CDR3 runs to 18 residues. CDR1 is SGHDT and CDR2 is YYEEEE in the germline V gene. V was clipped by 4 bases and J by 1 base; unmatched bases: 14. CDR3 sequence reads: CASSHPARDSESYNEQFF. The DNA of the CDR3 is TGTGCCAGCAGCCACCCGGCCCGGGACAGCGAGTCCTACAATGAGCAGTTCTTC.

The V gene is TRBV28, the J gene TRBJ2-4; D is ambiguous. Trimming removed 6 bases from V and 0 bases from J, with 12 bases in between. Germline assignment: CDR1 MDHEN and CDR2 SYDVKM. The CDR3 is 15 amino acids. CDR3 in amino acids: CASRSPDIAKNIQYF. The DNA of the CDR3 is TGTGCCAGCAGGAGCCCCGATATAGCCAAAAACATTCAGTACTTC.

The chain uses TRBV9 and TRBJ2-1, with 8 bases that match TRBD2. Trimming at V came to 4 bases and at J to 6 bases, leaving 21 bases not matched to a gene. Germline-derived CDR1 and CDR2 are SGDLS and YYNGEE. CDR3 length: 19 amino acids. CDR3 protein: CASSPGRTSPLGRVNEQFF. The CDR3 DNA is TGTGCCAGCAGCCCCGGTAGGACTAGCCCTTTAGGTAGGGTCAATGAGCAGTTCTTC.

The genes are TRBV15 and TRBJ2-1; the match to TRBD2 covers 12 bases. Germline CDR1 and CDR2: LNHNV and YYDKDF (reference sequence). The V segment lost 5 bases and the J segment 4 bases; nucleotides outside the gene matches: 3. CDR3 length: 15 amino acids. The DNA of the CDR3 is TGTGCCACCAGCGCTAGCGGGGGGGATTACAATGAGCAGTTCTTC. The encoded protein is CATSASGGDYNEQFF.

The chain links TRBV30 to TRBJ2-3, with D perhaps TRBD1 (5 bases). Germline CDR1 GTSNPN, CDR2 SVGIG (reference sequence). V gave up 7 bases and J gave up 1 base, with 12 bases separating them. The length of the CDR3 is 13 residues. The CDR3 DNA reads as TGTGCCTTTTCCACAGGACGCACAGATACGCAGTATTTT. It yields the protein CAFSTGRTDTQYF.

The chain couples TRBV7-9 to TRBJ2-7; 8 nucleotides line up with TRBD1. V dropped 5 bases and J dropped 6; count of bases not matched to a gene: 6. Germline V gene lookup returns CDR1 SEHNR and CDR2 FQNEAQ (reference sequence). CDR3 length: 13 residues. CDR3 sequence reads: CASSMTGVSEQYF. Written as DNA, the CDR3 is TGTGCCAGCAGCATGACAGGGGTAAGCGAGCAGTACTTC.

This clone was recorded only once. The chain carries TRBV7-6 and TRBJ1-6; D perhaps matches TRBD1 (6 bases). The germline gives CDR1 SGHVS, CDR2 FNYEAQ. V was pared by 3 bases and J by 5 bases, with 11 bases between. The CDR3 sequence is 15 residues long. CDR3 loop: CASSFRTANNSPLHF. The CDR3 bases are TGTGCCAGCAGCTTTAGGACAGCTAATAATTCACCCCTCCACTTT.

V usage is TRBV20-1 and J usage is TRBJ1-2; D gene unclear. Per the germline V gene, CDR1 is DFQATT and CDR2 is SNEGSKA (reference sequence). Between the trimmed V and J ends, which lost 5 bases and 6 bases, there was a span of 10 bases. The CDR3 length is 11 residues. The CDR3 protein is CSAPSYDGYTF. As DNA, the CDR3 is TGCAGTGCTCCGAGTTACGATGGCTACACCTTC.

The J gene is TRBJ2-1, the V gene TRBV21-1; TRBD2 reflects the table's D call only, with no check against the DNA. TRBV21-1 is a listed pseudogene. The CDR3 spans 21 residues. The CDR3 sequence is CASSKLPLAGCLPSSYNEQFF. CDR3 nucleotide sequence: TGTGCCAGCAGCAAGCTCCCCCTAGCGGGGTGCCTACCCAGCTCCTACAATGAGCAGTTCTTC.

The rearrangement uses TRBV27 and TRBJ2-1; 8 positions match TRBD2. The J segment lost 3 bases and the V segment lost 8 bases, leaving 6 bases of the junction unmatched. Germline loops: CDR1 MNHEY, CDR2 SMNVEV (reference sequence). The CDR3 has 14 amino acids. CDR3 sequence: CASRGGGVYNEQFF. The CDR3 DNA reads TGTGCCAGCCGGGGGGGTGGGGTCTACAATGAGCAGTTCTTC.

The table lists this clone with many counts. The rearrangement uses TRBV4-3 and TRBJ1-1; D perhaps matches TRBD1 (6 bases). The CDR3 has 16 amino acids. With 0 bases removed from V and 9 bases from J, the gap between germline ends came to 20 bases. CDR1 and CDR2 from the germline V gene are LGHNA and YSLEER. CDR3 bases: TGCGCCAGCAGCCAAGAGGTAAACAGGGTAATTTCGCAAGCTTTCTTT. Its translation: CASSQEVNRVISQAFF.

CDR3 in amino acids: CASSKAGAYGYTF. In nucleotides, the CDR3 is TGTGCCAGCTCAAAGGCAGGGGCCTATGGCTACACCTTC. The chain joins TRBV6-5 to TRBJ1-2; perhaps TRBD1 as D (6 bases). The V end was cut by 8 bases, the J end by 4 bases, with 14 bases between. The CDR3 sequence is 13 residues long. In germline, CDR1 is MNHEY, CDR2 SVGAGI.

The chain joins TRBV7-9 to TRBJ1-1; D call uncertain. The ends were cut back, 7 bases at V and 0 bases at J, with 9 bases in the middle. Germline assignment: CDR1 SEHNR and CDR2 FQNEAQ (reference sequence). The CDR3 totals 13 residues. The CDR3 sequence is CASTFGMNTEAFF. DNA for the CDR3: TGTGCCAGCACCTTCGGGATGAACACTGAAGCTTTCTTT.

The CDR3, as DNA: TGTGCCAGCAGCTTACCTAGGTCCCAATACGAGCAGTACTTC. This translates into CASSLPRSQYEQYF. The chain links TRBV11-2 to TRBJ2-7; D uncertain. With 2 bases removed from V and 4 bases from J, the gap between germline ends came to 12 bases. Per the germline V gene, CDR1 is SGHAT and CDR2 is FQNNGV. The CDR3 has 14 amino acids.

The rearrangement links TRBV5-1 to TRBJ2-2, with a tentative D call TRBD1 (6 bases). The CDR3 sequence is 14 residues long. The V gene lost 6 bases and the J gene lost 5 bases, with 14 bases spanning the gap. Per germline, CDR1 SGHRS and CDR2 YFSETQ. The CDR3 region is CASTALQGTGELFF. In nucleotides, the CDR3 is TGCGCCAGCACCGCCCTACAGGGTACCGGGGAGCTGTTTTTT.